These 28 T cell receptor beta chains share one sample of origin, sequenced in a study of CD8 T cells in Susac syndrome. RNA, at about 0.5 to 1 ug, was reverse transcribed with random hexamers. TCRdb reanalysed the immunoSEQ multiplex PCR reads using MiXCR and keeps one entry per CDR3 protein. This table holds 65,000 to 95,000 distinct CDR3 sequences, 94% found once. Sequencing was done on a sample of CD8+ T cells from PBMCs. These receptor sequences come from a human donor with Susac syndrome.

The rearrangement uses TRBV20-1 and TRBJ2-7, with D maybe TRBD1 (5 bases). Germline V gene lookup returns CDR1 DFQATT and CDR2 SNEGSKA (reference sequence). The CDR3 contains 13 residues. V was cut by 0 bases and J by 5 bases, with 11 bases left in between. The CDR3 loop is CSAREGRVHEQYF. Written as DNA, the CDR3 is TGCAGTGCTAGAGAGGGCAGGGTGCACGAGCAGTACTTC.

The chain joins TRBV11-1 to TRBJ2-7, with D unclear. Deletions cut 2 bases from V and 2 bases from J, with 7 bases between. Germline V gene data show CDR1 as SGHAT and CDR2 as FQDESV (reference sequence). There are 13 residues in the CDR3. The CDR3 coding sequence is TGTGCCAGCAGCTTAAGACACCCCTACGAGCAGTACTTC. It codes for CASSLRHPYEQYF.

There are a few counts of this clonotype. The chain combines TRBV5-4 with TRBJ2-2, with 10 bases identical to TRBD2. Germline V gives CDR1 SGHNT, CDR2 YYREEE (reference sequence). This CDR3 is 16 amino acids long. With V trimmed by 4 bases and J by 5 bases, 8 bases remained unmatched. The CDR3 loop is CASSVGLAGATGELFF. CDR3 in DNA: TGTGCCAGCAGCGTGGGGCTAGCGGGGGCAACCGGGGAGCTGTTTTTT.

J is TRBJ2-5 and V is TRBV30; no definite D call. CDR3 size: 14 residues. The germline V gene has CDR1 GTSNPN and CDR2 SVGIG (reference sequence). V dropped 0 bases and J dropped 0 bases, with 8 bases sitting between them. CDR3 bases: TGTGCCTGGAGTGTACTCGGGTACCAAGAGACCCAGTACTTC. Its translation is CAWSVLGYQETQYF.

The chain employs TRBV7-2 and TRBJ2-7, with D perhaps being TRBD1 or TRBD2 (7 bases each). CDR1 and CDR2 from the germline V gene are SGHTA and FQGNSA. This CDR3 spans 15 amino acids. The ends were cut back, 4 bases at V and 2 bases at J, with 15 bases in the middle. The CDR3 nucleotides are TGTGCCAGCAGCTCCTCAGGGGGGGGAACCTACGAGCAGTACTTC. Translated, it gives CASSSSGGGTYEQYF. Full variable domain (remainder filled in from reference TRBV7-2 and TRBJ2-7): GAGVSQSPSNKVTEKGKDVELRCDPISGHTALYWYRQSLGQGLEFLIYFQGNSAPDKSGLPSDRFSAERTGGSVSTLTIQRTQQEDSAVYLCASSSSGGGTYEQYFGPGTRLTVT.

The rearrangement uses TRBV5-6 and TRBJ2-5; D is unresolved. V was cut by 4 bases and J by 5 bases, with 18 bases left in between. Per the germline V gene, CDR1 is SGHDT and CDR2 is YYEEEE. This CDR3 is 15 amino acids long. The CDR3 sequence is CASSPHGGSRETQYF. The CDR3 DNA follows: TGTGCCAGCAGCCCCCACGGTGGCTCCCGGGAGACCCAGTACTTC.

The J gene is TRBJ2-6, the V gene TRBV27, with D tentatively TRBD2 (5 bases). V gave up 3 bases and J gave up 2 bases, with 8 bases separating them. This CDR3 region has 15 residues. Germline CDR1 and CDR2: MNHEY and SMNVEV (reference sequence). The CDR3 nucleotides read TGTGCCAGCAGTTTTTCGGGGACTGGGGCCAACGTCCTGACTTTC. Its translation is CASSFSGTGANVLTF.

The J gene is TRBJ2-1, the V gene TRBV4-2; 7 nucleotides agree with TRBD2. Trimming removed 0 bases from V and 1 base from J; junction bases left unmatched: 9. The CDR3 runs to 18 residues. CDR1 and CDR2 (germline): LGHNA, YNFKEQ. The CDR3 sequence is CASSQDEILAESYNEQFF. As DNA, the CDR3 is TGTGCCAGCAGCCAAGATGAGATTCTAGCGGAGTCCTACAATGAGCAGTTCTTC.

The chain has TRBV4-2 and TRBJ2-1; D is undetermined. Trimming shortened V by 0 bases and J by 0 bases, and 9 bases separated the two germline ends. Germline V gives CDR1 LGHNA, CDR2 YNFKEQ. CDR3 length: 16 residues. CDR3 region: CASSQERSASYNEQFF. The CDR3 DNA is TGTGCCAGCAGCCAAGAACGCAGCGCCTCCTACAATGAGCAGTTCTTC.

CDR3 residues: CASSPGRSSGNTIYF. The CDR3 bases are TGTGCCAGCAGCCCAGGTCGAAGCTCTGGAAACACCATATATTTT. The gene calls are TRBV5-4 and TRBJ1-3; no reliable D call. This CDR3 contains 15 residues. V lost 4 bases to trimming and J lost 0 bases, with 11 bases between them. Germline V CDR1 and CDR2: SGHNT, YYREEE (reference sequence).

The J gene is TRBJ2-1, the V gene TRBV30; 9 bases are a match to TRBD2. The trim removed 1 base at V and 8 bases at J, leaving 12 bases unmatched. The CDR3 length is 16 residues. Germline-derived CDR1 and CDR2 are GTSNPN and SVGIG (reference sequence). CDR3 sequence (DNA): TGTGCCTGGAGTGCCCAGATAGCGGGAGTGATCTATGAGCAGTTCTTC. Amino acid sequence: CAWSAQIAGVIYEQFF.

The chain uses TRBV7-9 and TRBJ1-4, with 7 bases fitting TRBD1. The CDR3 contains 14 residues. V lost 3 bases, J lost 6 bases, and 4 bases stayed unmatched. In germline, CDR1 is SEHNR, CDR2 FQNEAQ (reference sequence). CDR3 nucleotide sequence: TGTGCCAGCAGCTTCGACAGGGAGTATGAAAAACTGTTTTTT. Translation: CASSFDREYEKLFF. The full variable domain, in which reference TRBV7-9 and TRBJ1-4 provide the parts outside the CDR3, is DTGVSQNPRHKITKRGQNVTFRCDPISEHNRLYWYRQTLGQGPEFLTYFQNEAQLEKSRLLSDRFSAERPKGSFSTLEIQRTEQGDSAMYLCASSFDREYEKLFFGSGTQLSVL.

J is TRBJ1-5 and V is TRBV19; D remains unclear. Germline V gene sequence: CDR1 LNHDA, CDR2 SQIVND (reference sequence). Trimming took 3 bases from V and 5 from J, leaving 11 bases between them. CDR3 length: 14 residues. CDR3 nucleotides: TGTGCCAGTAGTATGGAAGTTCTGGATCAGCCCCAGCATTTT. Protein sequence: CASSMEVLDQPQHF.

In DNA, the CDR3 is TGCGCCAGCAGCTGGGCCCTAGCGGGAGACTCCTACGAGCAGTACTTC. This encodes CASSWALAGDSYEQYF. The J gene is TRBJ2-7, the V gene TRBV5-1, with 10 bases lining up with TRBD2. The germline V gene encodes CDR1 SGHRS and CDR2 YFSETQ. V lost 3 bases, J lost 0 bases, and 6 bases stayed unmatched. The CDR3 runs to 16 residues.

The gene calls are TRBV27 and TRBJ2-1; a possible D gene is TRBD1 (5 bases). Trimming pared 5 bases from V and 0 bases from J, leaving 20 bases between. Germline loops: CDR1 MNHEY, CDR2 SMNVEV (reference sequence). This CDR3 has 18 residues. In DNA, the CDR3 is TGTGCCAGCAGTCCAACCCTGACAGATAGTTACTCCTACAATGAGCAGTTCTTC. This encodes CASSPTLTDSYSYNEQFF.

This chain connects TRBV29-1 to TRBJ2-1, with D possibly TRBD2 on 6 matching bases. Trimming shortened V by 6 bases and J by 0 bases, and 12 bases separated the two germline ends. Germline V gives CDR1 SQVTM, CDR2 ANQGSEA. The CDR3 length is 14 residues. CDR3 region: CSVPRGGSYNEQFF. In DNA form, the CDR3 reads TGCAGCGTACCGCGGGGCGGCTCCTACAATGAGCAGTTCTTC.

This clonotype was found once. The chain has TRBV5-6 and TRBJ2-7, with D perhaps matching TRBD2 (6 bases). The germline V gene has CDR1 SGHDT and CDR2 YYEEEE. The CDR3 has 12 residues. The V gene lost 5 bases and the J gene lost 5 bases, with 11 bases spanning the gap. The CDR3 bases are TGTGCCAGCAGAGAGGGAGGCAACGAGCAGTACTTC. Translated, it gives CASREGGNEQYF.

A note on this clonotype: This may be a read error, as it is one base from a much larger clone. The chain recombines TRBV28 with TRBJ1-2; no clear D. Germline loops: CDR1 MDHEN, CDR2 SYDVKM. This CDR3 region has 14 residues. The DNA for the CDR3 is TGTGCCAGCAGTTTATCGTACAATAACTATGGCCACACCTTC. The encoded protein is CASSLSYNNYGHTF.

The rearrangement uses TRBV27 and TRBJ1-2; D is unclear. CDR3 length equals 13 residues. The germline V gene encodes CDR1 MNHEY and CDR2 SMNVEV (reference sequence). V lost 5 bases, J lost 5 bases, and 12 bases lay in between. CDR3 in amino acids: CASSPSMGYGYTF. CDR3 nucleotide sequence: TGTGCCAGCAGTCCGTCCATGGGGTATGGCTACACCTTC.

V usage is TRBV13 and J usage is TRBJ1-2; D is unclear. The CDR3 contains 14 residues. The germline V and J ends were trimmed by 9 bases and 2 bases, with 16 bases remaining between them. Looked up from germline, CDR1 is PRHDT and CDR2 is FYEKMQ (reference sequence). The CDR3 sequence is CASFSAAANYGYTF. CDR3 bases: TGTGCCAGTTTTTCGGCGGCGGCGAACTATGGCTACACCTTC.

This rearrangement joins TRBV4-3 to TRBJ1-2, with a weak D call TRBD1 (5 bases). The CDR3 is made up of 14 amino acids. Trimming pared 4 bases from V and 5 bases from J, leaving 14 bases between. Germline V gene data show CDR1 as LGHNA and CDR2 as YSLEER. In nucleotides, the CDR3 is TGCGCCAGCAGCCCCTATAGCGGGGCGTATGGCTACACCTTC. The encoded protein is CASSPYSGAYGYTF.

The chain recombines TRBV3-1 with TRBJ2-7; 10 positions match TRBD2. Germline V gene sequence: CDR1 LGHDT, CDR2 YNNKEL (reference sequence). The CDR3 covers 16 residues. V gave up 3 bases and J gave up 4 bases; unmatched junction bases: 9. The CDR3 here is CASSQSSGGVVYEQYF. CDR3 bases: TGTGCCAGCAGCCAGAGCAGCGGGGGGGTAGTGTACGAGCAGTACTTC.

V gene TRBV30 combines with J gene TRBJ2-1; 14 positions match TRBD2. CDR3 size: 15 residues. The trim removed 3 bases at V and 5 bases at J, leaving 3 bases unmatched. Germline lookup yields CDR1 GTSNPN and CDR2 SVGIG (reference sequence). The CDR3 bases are TGTGCCTGGAGCCCGGGACTAGCGGGGGACAATGAGCAGTTCTTC. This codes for CAWSPGLAGDNEQFF.

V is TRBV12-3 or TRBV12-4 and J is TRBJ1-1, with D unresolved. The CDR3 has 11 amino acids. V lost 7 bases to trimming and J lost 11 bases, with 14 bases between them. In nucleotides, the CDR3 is TGTGCCAGCACCTTAGAGGGTCGTGCTTTCTTT. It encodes CASTLEGRAFF.

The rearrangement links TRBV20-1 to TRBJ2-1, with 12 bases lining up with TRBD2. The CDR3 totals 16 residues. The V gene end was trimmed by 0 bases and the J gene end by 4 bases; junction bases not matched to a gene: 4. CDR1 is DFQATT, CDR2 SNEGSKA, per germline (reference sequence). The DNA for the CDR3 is TGCAGTGCTAGAGATCTGACTAGCGGGAGTTACAATGAGCAGTTCTTC. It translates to CSARDLTSGSYNEQFF.

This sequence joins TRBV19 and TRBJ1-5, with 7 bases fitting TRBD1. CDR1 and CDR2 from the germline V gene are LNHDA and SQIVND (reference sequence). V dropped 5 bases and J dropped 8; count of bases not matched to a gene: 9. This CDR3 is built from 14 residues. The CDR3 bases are TGTGCCAGTAGTTACAGGGGTCCGGGGGAGCCCCAGCATTTT. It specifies CASSYRGPGEPQHF.

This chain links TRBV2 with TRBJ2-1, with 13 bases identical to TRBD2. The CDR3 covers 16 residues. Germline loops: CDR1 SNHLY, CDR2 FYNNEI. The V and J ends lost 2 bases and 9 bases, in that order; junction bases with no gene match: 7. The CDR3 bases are TGTGCCAGCAGTGAATATTTACTAGCGGGGGGGCCTGAGCAGTTCTTC. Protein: CASSEYLLAGGPEQFF.

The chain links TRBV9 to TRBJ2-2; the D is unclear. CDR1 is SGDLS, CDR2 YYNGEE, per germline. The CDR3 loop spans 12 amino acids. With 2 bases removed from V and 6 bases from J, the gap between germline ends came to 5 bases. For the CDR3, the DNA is TGTGCCAGCAGCGTTCAGCCCGGGGAGCTGTTTTTT. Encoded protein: CASSVQPGELFF.